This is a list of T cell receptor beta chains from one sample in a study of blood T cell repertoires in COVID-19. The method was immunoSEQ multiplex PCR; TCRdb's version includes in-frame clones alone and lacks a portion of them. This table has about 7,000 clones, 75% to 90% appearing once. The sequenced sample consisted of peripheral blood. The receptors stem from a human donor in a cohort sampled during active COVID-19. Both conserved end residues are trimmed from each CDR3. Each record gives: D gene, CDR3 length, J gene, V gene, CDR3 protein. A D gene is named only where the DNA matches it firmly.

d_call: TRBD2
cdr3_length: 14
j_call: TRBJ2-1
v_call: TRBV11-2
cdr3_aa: ASSLASGGVLDEQF

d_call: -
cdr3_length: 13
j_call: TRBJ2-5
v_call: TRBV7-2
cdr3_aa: ASSLVGTQRETQY

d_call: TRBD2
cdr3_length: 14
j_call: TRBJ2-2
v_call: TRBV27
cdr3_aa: ASSFGWRGWGGELF

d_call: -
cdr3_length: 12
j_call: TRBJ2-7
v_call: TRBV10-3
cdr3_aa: AISEAEGLHEQY

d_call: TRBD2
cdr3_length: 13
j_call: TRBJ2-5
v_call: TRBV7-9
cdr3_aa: ASSARLAEQETQY

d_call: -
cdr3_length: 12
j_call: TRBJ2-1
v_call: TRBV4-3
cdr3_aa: ASSQAMEPNEQF

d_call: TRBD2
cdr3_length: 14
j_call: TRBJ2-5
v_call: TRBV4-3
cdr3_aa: ASSQDLAGGRETQY

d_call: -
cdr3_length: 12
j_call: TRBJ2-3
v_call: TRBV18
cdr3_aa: ASSQSGDTDTQY

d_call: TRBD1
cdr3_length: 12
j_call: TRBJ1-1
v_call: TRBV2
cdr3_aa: ASREGQVNTEAF

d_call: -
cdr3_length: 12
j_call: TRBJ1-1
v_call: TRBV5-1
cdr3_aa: ASSIDTGNTEAF

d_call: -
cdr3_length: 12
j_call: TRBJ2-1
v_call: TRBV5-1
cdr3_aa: ASGAGVDYNEQF

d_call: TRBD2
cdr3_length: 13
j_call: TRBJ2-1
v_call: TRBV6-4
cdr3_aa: ASSPASGGVNEQF

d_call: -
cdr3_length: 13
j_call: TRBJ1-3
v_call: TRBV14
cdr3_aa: ASSQGWSSGNTIY

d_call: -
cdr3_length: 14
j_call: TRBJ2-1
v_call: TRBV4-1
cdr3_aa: ASSVPVGVNRSEQF

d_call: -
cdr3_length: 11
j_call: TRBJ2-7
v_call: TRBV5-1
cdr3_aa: ASSSDNSYEQY

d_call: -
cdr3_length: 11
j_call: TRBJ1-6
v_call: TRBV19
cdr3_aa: ASRDSEGSPLH

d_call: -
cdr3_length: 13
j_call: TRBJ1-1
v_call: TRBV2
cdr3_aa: ASDVAGVSNTEAF

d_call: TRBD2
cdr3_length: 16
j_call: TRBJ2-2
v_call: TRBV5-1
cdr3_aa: ASSSPGLAGGNTGELF

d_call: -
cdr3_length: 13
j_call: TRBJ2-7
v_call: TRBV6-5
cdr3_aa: ASSYLGRSAPEGG

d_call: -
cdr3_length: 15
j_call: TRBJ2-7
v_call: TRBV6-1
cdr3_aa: ASSEAWGLGRPGEQY

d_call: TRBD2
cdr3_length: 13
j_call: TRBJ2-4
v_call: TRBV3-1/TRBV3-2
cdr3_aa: ASSHSSGRLNIQY

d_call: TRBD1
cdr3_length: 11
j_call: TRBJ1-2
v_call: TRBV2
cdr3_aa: ASGTGGFYGYT

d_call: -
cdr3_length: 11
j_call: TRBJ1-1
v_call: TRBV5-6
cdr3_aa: ASKGQENTEAF

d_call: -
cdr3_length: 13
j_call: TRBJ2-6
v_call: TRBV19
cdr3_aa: ASSIIEVGANVLT

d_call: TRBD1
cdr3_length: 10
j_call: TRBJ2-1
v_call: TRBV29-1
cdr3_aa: SVRPGQGKQF

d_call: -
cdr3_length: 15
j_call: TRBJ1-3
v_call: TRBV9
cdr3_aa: ASSVSRGQSSGNTIY

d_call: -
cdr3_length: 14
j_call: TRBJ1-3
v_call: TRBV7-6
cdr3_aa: ASSSLSVSSGNTIY

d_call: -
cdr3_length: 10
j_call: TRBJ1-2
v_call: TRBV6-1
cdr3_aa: ASSEAAYGYT

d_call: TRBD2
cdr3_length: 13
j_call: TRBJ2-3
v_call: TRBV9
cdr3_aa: ASSSSGGLADTQY

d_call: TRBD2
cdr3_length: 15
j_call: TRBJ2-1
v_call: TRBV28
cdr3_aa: ASSPTGGTSGYNEQF

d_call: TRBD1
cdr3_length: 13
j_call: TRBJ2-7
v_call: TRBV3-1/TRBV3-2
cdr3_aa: ASSQGPGQSYEQY

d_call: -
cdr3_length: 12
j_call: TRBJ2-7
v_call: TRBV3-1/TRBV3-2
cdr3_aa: ASSHYGQTYEQY

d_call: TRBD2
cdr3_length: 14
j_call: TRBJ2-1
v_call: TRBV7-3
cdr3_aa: ASSLIRASGSNEQF

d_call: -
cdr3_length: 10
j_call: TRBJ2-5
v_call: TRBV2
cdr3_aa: ASTGAQETQY

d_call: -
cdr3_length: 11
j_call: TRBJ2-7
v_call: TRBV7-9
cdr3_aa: ASSFLQGGEQY

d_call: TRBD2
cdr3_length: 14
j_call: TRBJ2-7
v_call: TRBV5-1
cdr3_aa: ASSPTTSGISYEQY

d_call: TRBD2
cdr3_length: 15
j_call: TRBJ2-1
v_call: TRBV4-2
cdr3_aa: ASSQEGGLAGNNEQF

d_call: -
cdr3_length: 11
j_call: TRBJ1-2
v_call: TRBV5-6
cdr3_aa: ASSLSGANGYT

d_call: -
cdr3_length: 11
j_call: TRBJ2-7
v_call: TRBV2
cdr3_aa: ASSARQVYEQY

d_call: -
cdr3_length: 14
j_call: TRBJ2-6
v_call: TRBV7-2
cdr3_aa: ASSLAAGAGANVLT

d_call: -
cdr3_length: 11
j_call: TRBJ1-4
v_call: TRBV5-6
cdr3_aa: ASSLEGVEKLF

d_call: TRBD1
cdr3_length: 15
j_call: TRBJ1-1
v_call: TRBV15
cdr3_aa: ATSSRDRGTLNTEAF

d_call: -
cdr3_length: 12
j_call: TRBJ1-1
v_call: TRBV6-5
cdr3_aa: ASNLGGGGTEAF

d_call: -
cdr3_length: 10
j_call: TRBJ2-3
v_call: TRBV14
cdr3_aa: ASSPFTDTQY

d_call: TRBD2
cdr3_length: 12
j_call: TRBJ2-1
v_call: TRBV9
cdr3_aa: ASSVGLAGVSKF

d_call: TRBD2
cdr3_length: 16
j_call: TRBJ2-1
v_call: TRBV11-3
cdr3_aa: ASSLGTRAGGLYNEQF

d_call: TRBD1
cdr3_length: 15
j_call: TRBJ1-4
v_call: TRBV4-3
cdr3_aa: ASSQETPGTGGEKLF

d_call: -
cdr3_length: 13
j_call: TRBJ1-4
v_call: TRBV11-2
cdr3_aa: ASSLRRVGSEKLF

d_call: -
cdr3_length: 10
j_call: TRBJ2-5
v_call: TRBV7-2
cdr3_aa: ASSLGGGTQY

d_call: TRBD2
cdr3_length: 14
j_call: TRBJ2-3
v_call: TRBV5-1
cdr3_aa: ASSLGLAAFTDTQY

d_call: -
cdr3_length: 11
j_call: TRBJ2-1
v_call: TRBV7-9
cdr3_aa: ASSLVGRSEQF

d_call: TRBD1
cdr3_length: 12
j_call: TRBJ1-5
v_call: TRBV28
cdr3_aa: ASFPGTGVQPQH